Detailed here is one T cell receptor beta chain. The sample holds a few counts of this clone. This receptor's antigen is unknown. Base-call qualities are not available, and no considerably larger clone is one nucleotide away. Patients with autoimmune disease history or receiving systemic immunosuppression were excluded from the trial. In every dose cohort, peripheral blood was drawn for TCR sequencing at baseline, cycle 4 day 1, and cycle 7 day 1. Samples came from an open-label, multicenter, first-in-human phase I dose-escalation trial of ivuxolimab. The trial enrolled adults with locally advanced or metastatic head and neck squamous cell, hepatocellular, melanoma or renal cell carcinoma. Before TCR sequencing, CD4+ and CD8+ T cells were separately sorted from peripheral blood. To sequence the TCRbeta CDR3 region, genomic DNA was isolated from the sorted cells. The immunoSEQ Assay was used to sequence the TCRbeta CDR3 regions. Sourced from immuneACCESS, this table was stored by TCRdb with only in-frame sequences that have V and J called. A share of the clones is absent; for the studies checked, an unresolved V gene accounts for under half, and the remainder has no known explanation. A total of about 78,000 clones appear in this sample, around nine tenths of them only once. The ten top clones hold roughly 0.22% of the sample.

These data come from a study of OX40 agonist ivuxolimab in advanced cancers. For context, the study as a whole: Ivuxolimab was a fully human IgG2 agonistic monoclonal antibody targeting the costimulatory receptor OX40 (CD134). Partial responses were achieved by three dose-escalation patients, of whom one had hepatocellular carcinoma and two had cutaneous melanoma. The purpose of peripheral TCRbeta sequencing was to test whether ivuxolimab changed TCR sequence diversity and led to clonal T-cell expansion. Intravenous ivuxolimab was administered to patients every 2 weeks at six dose levels: 0.01, 0.1, 0.3, 1.5, 3 and 10 mg/kg. Patients were allowed to have had prior anti-PD-1, anti-PD-L1 or anti-CTLA-4 therapy, and approximately 43% of the dose-escalation patients had previously received checkpoint inhibitors. The paper describes the monotherapy dose-escalation part (N = 52 patients) of the phase I trial of ivuxolimab. The dose-escalation cohort was roughly 80% male with a mean age of about 58 years, ranging from roughly 20 to 80. Of the roughly 52 dose-escalation patients, hepatocellular carcinoma was present in approximately 20, melanoma in around 15, renal cell carcinoma in 9 and head and neck cancer in 9.

The V end loses 0 bases and the J end loses 6 bases, and a stretch of 3 bases separates them. The germline V gene gives CDR1 as SGHDT and CDR2 as YYEEEE. From cysteine to phenylalanine, the CDR3 is 11 amino acids long. Left in the record is the CDR3 DNA by itself, 33 bases read in frame from the first base. Results and caveats for the whole study, not just this receptor: In the 0.1-3.0 mg/kg groups, partial responders had among the lowest normalized peripheral clonal expansion, particularly in CD8+ T cells. At doses of 0.1 to 3.0 mg/kg, clonal expansion of both CD4+ and CD8+ T cells in blood was seen between baseline and week 6. On average, CD8+ T cells showed more expanded clones than CD4+ T cells after ivuxolimab. The antigen specificity of the peripheral T cells that underwent clonal expansion was not determined. Low levels of normalized T-cell clonal expansion were also seen in some nonresponding patients.

Recombination connected TRBV5-6 to TRBJ1-1; there is no confident call for the D gene. The sample consisted of CD4+ or CD8+ T cells sorted from blood, taken in a trial of the OX40 agonist ivuxolimab. The origin of this receptor is an adult with an advanced solid tumor such as melanoma, head and neck, liver or kidney cancer. The CDR3 region has the sequence CASSLGSEAFF. The DNA sequence is given as TGTGCCAGCAGCTTGGGGTCTGAAGCTTTCTTT.